The 18 T cell receptor beta chains listed next were all sequenced from one sample in a study of cytomegalovirus exposure and HLA in healthy donors. Primers included in the PCR were 60 Vbeta and 13 Jbeta primers. Measured with immunoSEQ multiplex PCR; TCRdb has only the in-frame clones, and not every one. The data contain 200,000 to 250,000 clones, around 80% of them singletons. Sequences were obtained from PBMCs. The receptors shown here come from a woman in her thirties or forties in good health and CMV-seropositive.

This chain joins TRBV6-1 and TRBJ1-5, with D unresolved. Germline loops: CDR1 MNHNS, CDR2 SASEGT. The CDR3 consists of 15 residues. Between the trimmed V and J ends, which lost 1 base and 0 bases, there was a span of 7 bases. The CDR3 DNA follows: TGTGCCAGCAGTGAAGACACAGCTAGCAATCAGCCCCAGCATTTT. Translation: CASSEDTASNQPQHF.

The V gene is TRBV19, the J gene TRBJ1-1; a possible D gene is TRBD1 (6 bases). Trimming removed 0 bases at V and 0 bases at J, with 8 bases between. There are 15 residues in the CDR3. CDR1 is LNHDA and CDR2 is SQIVND in the germline V gene (reference sequence). Written as DNA, the CDR3 is TGTGCCAGTAGTATAGAGGGGGGGCTGAACACTGAAGCTTTCTTT. This sequence encodes CASSIEGGLNTEAFF.

The CDR3 is CASSLTSGGPYEQYF. CDR3 nucleotide sequence: TGCGCCAGCAGCTTGACTAGCGGGGGACCCTACGAGCAGTACTTC. The rearrangement joins TRBV5-1 to TRBJ2-7, with 11 bases matching TRBD2. The CDR3 has 15 amino acids. The germline V gene has CDR1 SGHRS and CDR2 YFSETQ. The V and J ends lost 1 base and 2 bases, in that order; junction bases with no gene match: 2.

The chain uses TRBV10-2 and TRBJ1-2; D is unclear. Per germline, CDR1 WSHSY and CDR2 SAAADI. Trimming removed 2 bases at V and 2 bases at J, with 6 bases between. The CDR3 runs to 13 residues. The CDR3 DNA reads TGCGCCAGCAGTGAGATGAGGAACTATGGCTACACCTTC. Protein sequence: CASSEMRNYGYTF.

The chain recombines TRBV6-5 with TRBJ2-1; D is ambiguous. The V and J ends lost 6 bases and 3 bases respectively, with 15 bases between them. CDR1 and CDR2 (germline): MNHEY, SVGAGI. The CDR3 contains 15 residues. CDR3 DNA sequence: TGTGCCAGCAGAGAGACAACAGATCTCTACAATGAGCAGTTCTTC. Protein: CASRETTDLYNEQFF.

V and J are TRBV27 and TRBJ1-6; D unresolved. From germline, CDR1 is MNHEY and CDR2 SMNVEV (reference sequence). V lost 7 bases and J 0 bases, leaving 16 bases between the germline ends. This CDR3 has 17 amino acids. The CDR3 DNA is TGTGCCAGCACCCCCCGGGGTTCGAGCTCCTATAATTCACCCCTCCACTTT. It is translated as CASTPRGSSSYNSPLHF.

The chain uses TRBV6-6 and TRBJ2-5; 10 bases line up with TRBD1. The J call may not be correct, given that the DNA end is closer to TRBJ2-7. Germline assignment: CDR1 MNHNY and CDR2 SVGAGI (reference sequence). This CDR3 spans 14 amino acids. The chain's CDR3 is CASSLGTGVYEQYF. In nucleotides, the CDR3 is TGTGCCAGCAGTTTAGGGACAGGGGTTTACGAGCAGTACTTC.

The CDR3 DNA follows: TGTGCCAGCAGCCCATCGGGGTTATGGTACGAGCAGTACTTC. Protein sequence: CASSPSGLWYEQYF. This chain joins TRBV9 and TRBJ2-7, with D tentatively TRBD2 (5 bases). The CDR3 is 14 amino acids. V was pared by 4 bases and J by 4 bases, with 15 bases between. The germline V gene encodes CDR1 SGDLS and CDR2 YYNGEE.

Comments on this clone: One end of the junction fails to match germline, which may point to a read error. J is TRBJ1-2 and V is TRBV14; 8 positions agree with TRBD1. Germline V gene sequence: CDR1 SGHDN, CDR2 FVKESK. The CDR3 runs 13 residues. CDR3 nucleotide sequence: TGTGCCAGCAGCCAAGACCCAGGGGGCCGACCCTCCTTC. This sequence encodes CASSQDPGGRPSF.

The rearrangement uses TRBV25-1 and TRBJ1-1; D is possibly TRBD1 (6 bases). Trimming removed 6 bases from V and 0 bases from J, with 17 bases in between. The CDR3 consists of 16 residues. Germline CDR1 and CDR2: MGHDK and SYGVNS. The CDR3 loop reads CASSPDRSLLNTEAFF. CDR3 in DNA: TGTGCCAGCAGCCCCGACAGGAGCTTACTGAACACTGAAGCTTTCTTT.

Concerning this clone: Germline is not matched at one junction end, which may reflect a read error. The genes are TRBV7-9 and TRBJ2-1; TRBD2 matches at 8 bases. CDR1 and CDR2 from the germline V gene are SEHNR and FQNEAQ (reference sequence). This CDR3 region has 15 residues. The CDR3 DNA sequence: TGTTCCAGCAGCCCGGGGGGGAGCAGCGCGAATGAGCAGTTCTTC. Its translation is CSSSPGGSSANEQFF.

The rearrangement joins TRBV7-7 to TRBJ2-5; D may be TRBD2 (5 bases). The CDR3 is 15 residues long. The V end was cut by 1 base, the J end by 1 base, with 10 bases between. Looked up from germline, CDR1 is SSHAT and CDR2 is FNYEAQ (reference sequence). The CDR3 here is CASSLGAGSQETQYF. The CDR3 region has the DNA TGTGCCAGCAGCTTAGGTGCGGGTTCCCAAGAGACCCAGTACTTC.

This clone was seen once. The junction shows a germline mismatch at one end, possibly a read error. The chain is built from TRBV7-9 and TRBJ2-7, with D possibly TRBD1 on 5 matching bases. Germline CDR1 and CDR2: SEHNR and FQNEAQ (reference sequence). CDR3 length: 12 residues. The DNA for the CDR3 is TGTTCCAGCAGCAGACCAGGGTACGAGCAGTACTTC. Its translation: CSSSRPGYEQYF.

The rearrangement uses TRBV6-5 and TRBJ2-1, with D unresolved. Trimming left V 0 bases short and J 7 bases short, with 13 bases between. Germline lookup yields CDR1 MNHEY and CDR2 SVGAGI. The CDR3 runs to 15 residues. CDR3 in amino acids: CASSYSGNYGNEQFF. In DNA form, the CDR3 reads TGTGCCAGCAGTTACTCTGGTAATTACGGGAATGAGCAGTTCTTC.

V and J are TRBV7-2 and TRBJ1-1, with a weak D call TRBD1 (5 bases). Germline V gives CDR1 SGHTA, CDR2 FQGNSA. V lost 4 bases and J 3 bases, leaving 15 bases between the germline ends. This CDR3 region has 15 residues. CDR3 in DNA: TGTGCCAGCAGCTACGGGGGTTGGGGGTACACTGAAGCTTTCTTT. It codes for CASSYGGWGYTEAFF. Using reference TRBV7-2 and TRBJ1-1 for the parts outside the CDR3, the full variable domain is GAGVSQSPSNKVTEKGKDVELRCDPISGHTALYWYRQSLGQGLEFLIYFQGNSAPDKSGLPSDRFSAERTGGSVSTLTIQRTQQEDSAVYLCASSYGGWGYTEAFFGQGTRLTVV.

CDR3 protein: CASSLGHRGNEQFF. The DNA for the CDR3 is TGTGCCAGCAGCTTAGGTCACCGCGGGAATGAGCAGTTCTTC. V usage is TRBV7-6 and J usage is TRBJ2-1; possibly TRBD2 for D (5 bases). CDR1 and CDR2 (germline): SGHVS, FNYEAQ. The CDR3 runs 14 residues. V lost 1 base, J lost 7 bases, and 11 bases lay in between.

V gene TRBV29-1 combines with J gene TRBJ2-5, with 9 bases that match TRBD1. The germline V gene encodes CDR1 SQVTM and CDR2 ANQGSEA. The CDR3 covers 14 residues. V lost 6 bases to trimming and J lost 2 bases; unmatched junction nucleotides: 7. The CDR3 sequence is CSVLRDRDQETQYF. The DNA of the CDR3 is TGCAGCGTGCTCCGGGACAGGGATCAAGAGACCCAGTACTTC.

In regard to this clone: Compared with germline, one end of the junction differs, possibly owing to a read error. Other nucleotide sequences from this sample produce the same CDR3. The rearrangement links TRBV9 to TRBJ1-6; D possibly corresponds to TRBD1 (6 bases). CDR3 length: 16 amino acids. Germline V lookup: CDR1 SGDLS, CDR2 YYNGEE. The CDR3 DNA reads TGTGCCAGCAGCTTGACAGGTGACTCCTATAATTCCCCCCTCCACTTT. Translation: CASSLTGDSYNSPLHF.